A selection of T cell receptor beta chains follows, all from one sample in a study of cytotoxic CD8 clonotypes in ibrutinib-treated CLL. TCRdb's copy holds only in-frame clones and misses some; the assay was immunoSEQ multiplex PCR. The sample has some 30,000 clones; about 75% are singletons. Sequenced here: PBMCs, sampled after 36 months of ibrutinib treatment. These receptor sequences come from a human donor with chronic lymphocytic leukemia. CDR3s include the opening cysteine and the closing phenylalanine or tryptophan. A D gene is named only where the DNA matches it firmly. Expanded clones are given a class, and other clones once, few, many or no size at all.

v_gene	j_gene	d_gene	abundance	CDR3nt	CDR3aa
TRBV7-2	TRBJ1-1	TRBD1	-	TGTGCCAGCAGCTCCCGACAGGGGGAATACACTGAAGCTTTCTTT	CASSSRQGEYTEAFF
TRBV4-2	TRBJ2-7	TRBD2	many	TGTGCCAGCAGCTACGGACTAGCGGGGGGGCCTGGCTACGAGCAGTACTTC	CASSYGLAGGPGYEQYF
TRBV6-5	TRBJ1-1	-	once	TGTGCCAGCAGTTCCATCCAGGGCACTGAAGCTTTCTTT	CASSSIQGTEAFF
TRBV29-1	TRBJ2-7	-	-	TGCAGCGTTGAAGTTCCCCATTCCTACGAGCAGTACTTC	CSVEVPHSYEQYF
TRBV7-9	TRBJ1-6	-	medium-sized	TGTGCCAGCAGCTTACGGGCAGGCCGCGATTCACCCCTCCACTTT	CASSLRAGRDSPLHF
TRBV6-1	TRBJ1-1	-	few	TGTGCCAGCAGTGAAGCGGGGGAGAGTACTGAAGCTTTCTTT	CASSEAGESTEAFF
TRBV9	TRBJ2-1	TRBD2	-	TGTGCCAGCAGCCCACCAGCGGGGGGCGGTGAGCAGTTCTTC	CASSPPAGGGEQFF
TRBV6-6	TRBJ1-4	-	few	TGTGCCAGCAGTTACGAACGTCGGGGAAAACTGTTTTTT	CASSYERRGKLFF
TRBV7-2	TRBJ2-5	-	-	TGTGCCAGCAGCTTCCTGTCGGGGGCCTACCAAGAGACCCAGTACTTC	CASSFLSGAYQETQYF
TRBV5-1	TRBJ2-2	-	-	TGCGCCAGCAGCTTGGTGGTAGGGTCCACCGGGGAGCTGTTTTTT	CASSLVVGSTGELFF
TRBV9	TRBJ2-1	TRBD1	-	TGTGCCAGCAGCGCGTCGACAGGGTCCTACAATGAGCAGTTCTTC	CASSASTGSYNEQFF
TRBV9	TRBJ2-1	-	-	TGTGCCAGCAGCGTAGGAAACCCGCACCATGAGCAGTTCTTC	CASSVGNPHHEQFF
TRBV9	TRBJ2-2	TRBD2	once	TGTGCCAGCAGCGAGAGGACTAGCGGGGCGAACACCGGGGAGCTGTTTTTT	CASSERTSGANTGELFF
TRBV9	TRBJ2-3	-	-	TGTGCCAGCAGCGTCTCCGGTAGCACAGATACGCAGTATTTT	CASSVSGSTDTQYF
TRBV5-1	TRBJ2-1	-	-	TGCGCCAGCAGCTTGGAAGGGGTGCGGTTCTTC	CASSLEGVRFF
TRBV5-6	TRBJ2-7	TRBD2	-	TGTGCCAGCAGCCCAATGCTAGCGGGGGTTTCCTACGAGCAGTACTTC	CASSPMLAGVSYEQYF
TRBV2	TRBJ2-5	TRBD2	-	TGTGCCAGCAGGGCCGGGACTAGCGGGGCAGGGGAGACCCAGTACTTC	CASRAGTSGAGETQYF
TRBV11-1	TRBJ2-1	TRBD2	-	TGTGCCAGCAGCTTAGCTTACGGGGGGGGAAACAATGAGCAGTTCTTC	CASSLAYGGGNNEQFF
TRBV6-5	TRBJ2-2	-	-	TGTGCCAGCAGTTTGGTTGCCGGGGAGCTGTTTTTT	CASSLVAGELFF
TRBV29-1	TRBJ2-1	TRBD2	-	TGCAGCGTTGATGGACTAGCGGGGGGGCCCTACAATGAGCAGTTCTTC	CSVDGLAGGPYNEQFF
TRBV20-1	TRBJ2-3	-	few	TGCAGTGCTGGGGGAAATACGCAGTATTTT	CSAGGNTQYF
TRBV19	TRBJ1-1	TRBD1	-	TGTGCCAGTAGATCCGGGTACGGGACAGGGGGCCACACTGAAGCTTTCTTT	CASRSGYGTGGHTEAFF
TRBV7-8	TRBJ2-1	TRBD1	-	TGTGCCAGCAGCTCCTCCGGGACAGGGGACTACAATGAGCAGTTCTTC	CASSSSGTGDYNEQFF
TRBV7-8	TRBJ1-1	TRBD1	-	TGTGCCAGCAGCCCCAGGGACATCAGGGGGGGCACTGAAGCTTTCTTT	CASSPRDIRGGTEAFF
TRBV9	TRBJ2-7	TRBD2	-	TGTGCCAGCAGCGGCGCGGGACTAGCGGGGCTCTTCGAGCAGTACTTC	CASSGAGLAGLFEQYF
TRBV19	TRBJ1-5	-	-	TGTGCCAGTAGTCCAGGGGTGACCCAGCATTTT	CASSPGVTQHF
TRBV7-9	TRBJ1-1	-	-	TGTGCCAGCAGCCCGCCGACGGCTGTGATCACTGAAGCTTTCTTT	CASSPPTAVITEAFF
TRBV4-2	TRBJ2-5	TRBD2	-	TGTGCCAGCAGCCAAGATGGGGTAGCGGGGGGCCTAGAGACCCAGTACTTC	CASSQDGVAGGLETQYF
TRBV5-6	TRBJ1-5	-	-	TGTGCCAGCAGCTTGGCGCCTAGCAATCAGCCCCAGCATTTT	CASSLAPSNQPQHF
TRBV7-9	TRBJ2-1	-	-	TGTGCCAGCAGCTTAGCTGGATTCAATGAGCAGTTCTTC	CASSLAGFNEQFF
TRBV6-5	TRBJ1-1	TRBD1	-	TGTGCCAGCAGCCCAGGGGGCGCGGGCACTGAAGCTTTCTTT	CASSPGGAGTEAFF
TRBV6-1	TRBJ1-1	TRBD1	-	TGTGCCAGCACCGAGGGACAGACCGAAGCTTTCTTT	CASTEGQTEAFF
TRBV18	TRBJ1-1	TRBD1	-	TGTGCCAGCTCACCTAGAACGACAGGGTTACGCACTGAAGCTTTCTTT	CASSPRTTGLRTEAFF
TRBV11-1	TRBJ2-5	-	-	TGTGCCAGCAGCTTAGGGACCCAGGGGTATCAAGAGACCCAGTACTTC	CASSLGTQGYQETQYF
TRBV7-2	TRBJ2-1	TRBD2	-	TGTGCCAGCAGCCGATACGCCGTTATACTAGCGGGGGGGAGCAATGAGCAGTTCTTC	CASSRYAVILAGGSNEQFF
TRBV19	TRBJ1-5	TRBD1	-	TGTGCCAGTAGTACCGGACAGGGGTTCAATCAGCCCCAGCATTTT	CASSTGQGFNQPQHF
TRBV29-1	TRBJ1-2	-	-	TGCAGCGTCAGGACAACCCATGGCTACACCTTC	CSVRTTHGYTF
TRBV6-5	TRBJ2-7	TRBD1	-	TGTGCCAGCAGTTACGACGGGACAGGCTACGAGCAGTACTTC	CASSYDGTGYEQYF
TRBV5-1	TRBJ1-2	TRBD1	once	TGCGCCAGCAGCAGGGACGCAGGGGGCTATGGCTACACCTTC	CASSRDAGGYGYTF
TRBV27	TRBJ2-1	TRBD1	-	TGTGCCAGCAGCAGACAGGGGTACAATGAGCAGTTCTTC	CASSRQGYNEQFF